These 32 T cell receptor beta chains came from one sample sequenced in a study of T cell repertoires in cytomegalovirus infection. For these receptors, no antigen is known. MiXCR, run by TCRdb on the reads, gives a single entry per CDR3 protein. Here the sample spans under 350,000 distinct CDR3 sequences, approximately 22% being singletons. Source: cultured PBMCs, taken from culture after CMV antigen stimulation. The receptors shown here come from a human donor in good health (CMV status not recorded). Some clones in this sample may be carry-over from other donors' samples.

This rearrangement joins TRBV5-6 to TRBJ2-7; D is undetermined. V lost 0 bases to trimming and J lost 2 bases, with 12 bases between them. Germline assignment: CDR1 SGHDT and CDR2 YYEEEE. The CDR3 sequence is 15 residues long. In nucleotides, the CDR3 is TGTGCCAGCAGCTTGGAAAGAGACTCCACCTACGAGCAGTACGTC. Its protein product is CASSLERDSTYEQYV.

This clonotype was seen at least ten times. This chain links TRBV11-2 with TRBJ1-4, with 7 bases aligning to TRBD1. Per the germline V gene, CDR1 is SGHAT and CDR2 is FQNNGV. J gave up 8 bases and V 4 bases, and 10 bases lay outside the gene matches. The CDR3 sequence is 15 residues long. CDR3 protein: CASSSRGARHEKLFF. The CDR3 nucleotides read TGTGCCAGCAGCTCCAGGGGGGCCAGGCACGAAAAACTGTTTTTT.

This clonotype was found many times. The chain recombines TRBV12-3 or TRBV12-4 with TRBJ2-4; a weak D match, TRBD2 (6 bases). The CDR3 spans 15 residues. The ends were cut back, 2 bases at V and 1 base at J, with 9 bases in the middle. CDR3 protein: CASSLIGGAKNIQYF. As DNA, the CDR3 is TGTGCCAGCAGTTTAATCGGAGGGGCCAAAAACATTCAGTACTTC.

This clonotype was detected a few times. The chain joins TRBV11-2 to TRBJ2-5, with no clear D. Trimming shortened V by 0 bases and J by 4 bases, and 6 bases separated the two germline ends. The CDR3 covers 13 residues. Germline assignment: CDR1 SGHAT and CDR2 FQNNGV. CDR3 protein: CASSLDLRETQYF. The DNA of the CDR3 is TGTGCCAGCAGCTTAGATCTCAGAGAGACCCAGTACTTC.

The chain employs TRBV4-1 and TRBJ2-2, with a possible D match to TRBD1 (6 bases). Germline lookup yields CDR1 MGHRA and CDR2 YSYEKL. This CDR3 has 16 amino acids. The ends were cut back, 5 bases at V and 1 base at J, with 14 bases in the middle. The CDR3 bases are TGCGCCAGCAGCACCCGTGACAGGAGGAACACCGGGGAGCTGTTTTTT. It is translated as CASSTRDRRNTGELFF.

This clonotype has ten or more counts. The chain combines TRBV7-6 with TRBJ2-1; TRBD1 agrees at 10 bases. J was trimmed by 7 bases and V by 5 bases; bases with no gene match: 11. The CDR3 runs 16 residues. CDR1 is SGHVS, CDR2 FNYEAQ, per germline. The chain's CDR3 is CASSAVWGQGRNEQFF. As DNA, the CDR3 is TGTGCCAGCAGCGCGGTTTGGGGACAGGGGAGGAATGAGCAGTTCTTC.

At least ten counts were recorded for this clonotype. This chain uses TRBV4-3 with TRBJ2-1; TRBD2 aligns across 12 bases. CDR1 LGHNA and CDR2 YSLEER come from the germline V gene. This CDR3 is 16 amino acids long. The junction had 4 bases not matched to a gene; V was cut back by 0 bases and J by 7 bases. CDR3 coding DNA: TGCGCCAGCAGCCAAGATATAGGACTAGCGGGAAATGAGCAGTTCTTC. Residues: CASSQDIGLAGNEQFF.

The chain is built from TRBV5-4 and TRBJ1-6; D is uncertain. Deletions cut 7 bases from V and 5 bases from J, with 13 bases between. The CDR3 covers 14 residues. The V gene's germline CDR1 is SGHNT and CDR2 YYREEE (reference sequence). The CDR3 loop reads CASSRERDNSPLHF. The CDR3 DNA is TGTGCCAGCTCACGGGAGAGGGATAATTCACCCCTCCACTTT.

Regarding this clonotype: A read error is possible here, since a much larger clone lies one base away. V gene TRBV7-2 combines with J gene TRBJ1-1; possibly TRBD1 for D (5 bases). CDR1 and CDR2 (germline): SGHTA, FQGNSA. The CDR3 is 19 amino acids. The CDR3 reads CAGSFFKVATDGMNTEAFF. CDR3 bases: TGTGCCGGCAGCTTTTTTAAAGTAGCGACAGACGGAATGAACACTGAAGCTTTCTTT. Supplemented by reference TRBV7-2 and TRBJ1-1, the full variable domain reads GAGVSQSPSNKVTEKGKDVELRCDPISGHTALYWYRQSLGQGLEFLIYFQGNSAPDKSGLPSDRFSAERTGGSVSTLTIQRTQQEDSAVYLCAGSFFKVATDGMNTEAFFGQGTRLTVV.

This clonotype was found a few times. The CDR3 DNA reads as TGTGCCAGCAGTGAAGATATGACATCGGGACAGTACTTC. Residues: CASSEDMTSGQYF. This rearrangement joins TRBV2 to TRBJ2-4; D is possibly TRBD2 (5 bases). V was trimmed by 1 base and J by 13 bases, leaving 14 bases between them. In germline, CDR1 is SNHLY, CDR2 FYNNEI. CDR3 size: 13 residues.

A remark on this clonotype: The conserved phenylalanine or tryptophan is not found at the CDR3 terminus, so this likely reflects a read error. It is unclear where the CDR3 begins or ends on the DNA, so no DNA is shown, and the CDR3 is as TCRdb lists it. The chain carries TRBV15 and TRBJ2-7; the table calls TRBD1, which could not be checked here. CDR1 LNHNV and CDR2 YYDKDF come from the germline V gene (reference sequence). The CDR3 extends over 8 residues, inclusive of both ends. CDR3 protein: CATSREGP.

Only a few counts were recorded for this clonotype. The V call is TRBV6-5, the J call TRBJ1-4; possibly TRBD1 for D (5 bases). The CDR3 totals 16 residues. The V gene lost 2 bases and the J gene lost 6 bases, with 16 bases spanning the gap. Germline V gene sequence: CDR1 MNHEY, CDR2 SVGAGI. The CDR3 is CASSYGPTDYYEKLFF. The CDR3 DNA reads TGTGCCAGCAGTTACGGTCCGACAGACTACTATGAAAAACTGTTTTTT.

This clonotype was seen a few times. The chain uses TRBV19 and TRBJ2-6; possible D gene TRBD1, 6 bases. Trimming removed 6 bases from V and 3 bases from J, with 12 bases in between. In germline, CDR1 is LNHDA, CDR2 SQIVND (reference sequence). This CDR3 has 15 amino acids. CDR3 amino acids: CASRDSPGGANVLTF. CDR3 nucleotides: TGTGCCAGTAGGGACAGCCCTGGTGGGGCCAACGTCCTGACTTTC. Complete variable domain (other parts from reference TRBV19 and TRBJ2-6): DGGITQSPKYLFRKEGQNVTLSCEQNLNHDAMYWYRQDPGQGLRLIYYSQIVNDFQKGDIAEGYSVSREKKESFPLTVTSAQKNPTAFYLCASRDSPGGANVLTFGAGSRLTVL.

This clonotype was seen ten or more times. The chain recombines TRBV4-1 with TRBJ1-2; no reliable D call. V was trimmed by 0 bases and J by 4 bases, leaving 12 bases between them. The germline V gene has CDR1 MGHRA and CDR2 YSYEKL. The CDR3 consists of 15 residues. This chain's CDR3 is CASSQEWEAGYGYTF. The DNA of the CDR3 is TGCGCCAGCAGCCAAGAGTGGGAAGCGGGCTATGGCTACACCTTC.

The V and J genes are TRBV6-2 or TRBV6-3 and TRBJ2-1; D call uncertain. V lost 2 bases and J lost 2, with 16 bases in between. Germline CDR1 MNHEY, CDR2 SVGEGT. CDR3 size: 17 residues. The DNA of the CDR3 is TGTGCCAGCAGTTACAACCGGCAAGCAGTCACCTACAATGAGCAGTTCTTC. Translation gives CASSYNRQAVTYNEQFF.

The rearrangement joins TRBV28 to TRBJ2-1; D tentatively reads TRBD1 or TRBD2 (6 bases each). Germline loops: CDR1 MDHEN, CDR2 SYDVKM. V was clipped by 1 base and J by 6 bases, with 13 bases between them. CDR3 size: 15 residues. The DNA for the CDR3 is TGTGCCAGCAGTTTATCTCAGAGGGGGGTCAATGAGCAGTTCTTC. Its translation is CASSLSQRGVNEQFF.

The chain joins TRBV2 to TRBJ2-1; 7 nucleotides agree with TRBD2. The CDR3 is 14 amino acids. V lost 3 bases and J lost 5; bases outside the gene matches: 4. Per the germline V gene, CDR1 is SNHLY and CDR2 is FYNNEI. In DNA form, the CDR3 reads TGTGCCAGCAGTGAGCGGGAGTACCACAATGAGCAGTTCTTC. Its translation is CASSEREYHNEQFF.

This sequence joins TRBV7-4 and TRBJ1-2; D ambiguous. The V end was cut by 1 base, the J end by 5 bases, with 11 bases between. CDR1 is SGHVT and CDR2 is SQSDAQ in the germline V gene. This CDR3 is built from 14 residues. This CDR3 is CASSLESGSYGYTF. The CDR3, as DNA: TGTGCCAGCAGCTTAGAGTCCGGTTCGTATGGCTACACCTTC.

Many counts were recorded for this clonotype. The genes are TRBV7-9 and TRBJ1-5; D remains ambiguous. Trimming removed 1 base from V and 2 bases from J, with 9 bases in between. Per the germline V gene, CDR1 is SEHNR and CDR2 is FQNEAQ (reference sequence). CDR3 length: 15 amino acids. The CDR3 sequence: CASSLDGFGNQPQHF. The CDR3 DNA sequence: TGTGCCAGCAGCTTAGATGGTTTCGGCAATCAGCCCCAGCATTTT.

V and J are TRBV27 and TRBJ2-1, with D possibly called TRBD1 or TRBD2 (5 bases each). Germline CDR1 MNHEY, CDR2 SMNVEV (reference sequence). Trimming removed 6 bases from V and 7 bases from J, with 13 bases in between. The CDR3 is made up of 13 amino acids. CDR3 loop: CASRSRGANEQFF. The CDR3 region has the DNA TGTGCCAGCAGATCCAGAGGGGCAAATGAGCAGTTCTTC.

This clonotype occurred many times. This chain uses TRBV12-3 or TRBV12-4 with TRBJ1-1; the D gene is possibly TRBD1 (5 bases). Trimming removed 0 bases from V and 10 bases from J, with 12 bases in between. CDR3 length: 13 amino acids. CDR3 sequence reads: CASSLALSRGAFF. The CDR3 bases are TGTGCCAGCAGTTTAGCGCTTTCTAGGGGAGCTTTCTTT.

The chain joins TRBV7-9 to TRBJ2-1; TRBD2 agrees at 9 bases. V trimming: 5 bases; J trimming: 5 bases; junction bases outside the gene matches: 7. The CDR3 spans 15 residues. Germline values: CDR1 SEHNR, CDR2 FQNEAQ (reference sequence). Here the CDR3 DNA reads TGTGCCAGCAGCATTAGGGCTAGCGGGAACAATGAGCAGTTCTTC. Translated: CASSIRASGNNEQFF.

This clonotype was counted ten times or more. The V gene is TRBV12-3 or TRBV12-4, the J gene TRBJ2-1; TRBD2 matches at 12 bases. Trimming at V came to 7 bases and at J to 3 bases, leaving 7 bases not matched to a gene. CDR3 length: 16 residues. The CDR3 here is CASTQTSGSFYNEQFF. As DNA, the CDR3 is TGTGCCAGCACCCAGACTAGCGGGAGTTTCTACAATGAGCAGTTCTTC.

This clonotype was counted many times. The chain employs TRBV7-2 and TRBJ1-2; D unresolved. Germline V gene sequence: CDR1 SGHTA, CDR2 FQGNSA. V was clipped by 5 bases and J by 8 bases, with 12 bases between them. The CDR3 has 12 amino acids. CDR3 in amino acids: CASSPYREGYTF. The CDR3 coding sequence is TGTGCCAGCAGCCCCTATCGAGAAGGCTACACCTTC. Supplemented by reference TRBV7-2 and TRBJ1-2, the full variable domain reads GAGVSQSPSNKVTEKGKDVELRCDPISGHTALYWYRQSLGQGLEFLIYFQGNSAPDKSGLPSDRFSAERTGGSVSTLTIQRTQQEDSAVYLCASSPYREGYTFGSGTRLTVV.

This clonotype was seen more than once but under ten times. The rearrangement uses TRBV9 and TRBJ1-3; possibly TRBD1 for D (5 bases). The CDR3 is 15 residues long. The germline gives CDR1 SGDLS, CDR2 YYNGEE. The V end lost 0 bases, the J end lost 0 bases, and 7 bases lay between the germline ends. The CDR3 region is CASSVEGSSGNTIYF. The CDR3 coding sequence is TGTGCCAGCAGCGTAGAGGGGAGCTCTGGAAACACCATATATTTT.

This clonotype has just one count. The rearrangement links TRBV29-1 to TRBJ2-7; TRBD2 matches at 12 bases. The CDR3 is 15 residues long. Germline V lookup: CDR1 SQVTM, CDR2 ANQGSEA. Losses at the gene ends were 0 bases for V and 5 bases for J; bases not matched to a gene: 5. This chain's CDR3 is CSVEELAGGSHEQYF. CDR3 DNA: TGCAGCGTTGAAGAACTAGCGGGAGGTTCACACGAGCAGTACTTC.

This clonotype was seen many times. This rearrangement joins TRBV7-2 to TRBJ1-1; D gene ambiguous. The germline gives CDR1 SGHTA, CDR2 FQGNSA. This CDR3 spans 11 amino acids. V shed 3 bases and J shed 11 bases, with 10 bases lying between them. The CDR3 sequence: CASSLGWRAFF. The CDR3 DNA reads as TGTGCCAGCAGCTTGGGGTGGAGGGCTTTCTTT.

There are many counts of this clonotype. The V and J genes are TRBV7-9 and TRBJ2-1; 9 bases map to TRBD2. Per the germline V gene, CDR1 is SEHNR and CDR2 is FQNEAQ (reference sequence). Losses at the gene ends were 4 bases for V and 7 bases for J; bases not matched to a gene: 8. CDR3 length: 15 residues. CDR3 region: CASSSSGTSRNEQFF. CDR3 in DNA: TGTGCCAGCAGCTCGTCCGGGACTAGCCGGAATGAGCAGTTCTTC.

The sample holds many counts of this clonotype. The chain uses TRBV11-2 and TRBJ1-1, with D tentatively TRBD1 (5 bases). Germline CDR1 reads SGHAT; CDR2 reads FQNNGV. This CDR3 region has 19 residues. The germline V and J ends were trimmed by 3 bases and 0 bases, with 23 bases remaining between them. The CDR3 DNA sequence: TGTGCCAGCAGCTTCATAGTTCATTGGTCGCAGGGCGTGAACACTGAAGCTTTCTTT. Translated, it gives CASSFIVHWSQGVNTEAFF.

This clonotype has more than one count but fewer than ten. The rearrangement joins TRBV12-3 or TRBV12-4 to TRBJ2-6, with D perhaps given as TRBD1 or TRBD2 (5 bases each). V dropped 7 bases and J dropped 0 bases, with 10 bases sitting between them. The CDR3 covers 15 residues. The CDR3 DNA sequence: TGTGCCAGCATTAACGGGGCCTCTGGGGCCAACGTCCTGACTTTC. Translating gives CASINGASGANVLTF.

This clonotype has only a few counts. The rearrangement joins TRBV7-8 to TRBJ1-5, with no clear D. This CDR3 region has 12 residues. V lost 4 bases and J lost 14, with 15 bases in between. Looked up from germline, CDR1 is SGHVS and CDR2 is FQNEAQ. Written as DNA, the CDR3 is TGTGCCAGCAGCTCTACCCGGCATCCCGAGCATTTT. This codes for CASSSTRHPEHF.

The chain is built from TRBV24-1 and TRBJ2-1; 8 bases are a match to TRBD2. V shed 9 bases and J 8 bases; nucleotides not matched to a gene: 11. The CDR3 extends over 14 amino acids. From germline, CDR1 is KGHDR and CDR2 SFDVKD. In DNA, the CDR3 is TGTGCCACCGGAACAGCGGGAGTAGTCGATGAGCAGTTCTTC. Amino acid sequence: CATGTAGVVDEQFF.